A selection of T cell receptor beta chains follows, all from one sample in a study of blood T cell repertoires in COVID-19. Assay: immunoSEQ multiplex PCR; the TCRdb copy retains only in-frame clones and omits some. This sample carries approximately 210,000 clones, around 82% of them seen once, and the ten largest clones take approximately 3.8%. The specimen sequenced was peripheral blood. These receptors originate from a woman of 80 years or more with acute or convalescent COVID-19. Each CDR3 is given with its conserved first and last residue. Fields, in order: J gene, clone size, D gene, V gene, CDR3 length, CDR3 DNA, CDR3 protein. A D gene is named only where the DNA matches it firmly. Expanded clones get a size class; other rows say once, few or many, or leave the size out.

j_call: TRBJ2-7; clone_size: .; d_call: .; v_call: TRBV5-4; cdr3_length: 13; cdr3_nt: TGTGCCAGCAGGCGAGGACAGCAAAACGAGCAGTACTTC; cdr3_aa: CASRRGQQNEQYF
j_call: TRBJ2-7; clone_size: few; d_call: .; v_call: TRBV6-4; cdr3_length: 14; cdr3_nt: TGTGCCAGCAGGGAAGAGGGACATCCTTACGAGCAGTACTTC; cdr3_aa: CASREEGHPYEQYF
j_call: TRBJ2-2; clone_size: few; d_call: TRBD2; v_call: TRBV7-2; cdr3_length: 15; cdr3_nt: TGTGCCAGCAGCGCGACTAGCGGGGTTTCCGGGGAGCTGTTTTTT; cdr3_aa: CASSATSGVSGELFF
j_call: TRBJ1-5; clone_size: .; d_call: TRBD1; v_call: TRBV29-1; cdr3_length: 13; cdr3_nt: TGCAGCGTTGGAGACAGGGCGCATCAGCCCCAGCATTTT; cdr3_aa: CSVGDRAHQPQHF
j_call: TRBJ1-2; clone_size: .; d_call: .; v_call: TRBV5-1; cdr3_length: 15; cdr3_nt: TGCGCCAGCAGCTTGACCGGCGGCCCGGACTATGGCTACACCTTC; cdr3_aa: CASSLTGGPDYGYTF
j_call: TRBJ2-2; clone_size: .; d_call: TRBD2; v_call: TRBV19; cdr3_length: 13; cdr3_nt: TGTGCCAGTAGACTAGCGGGGACCGGGGAGCTGTTTTTT; cdr3_aa: CASRLAGTGELFF
j_call: TRBJ2-7; clone_size: .; d_call: TRBD1; v_call: TRBV28; cdr3_length: 16; cdr3_nt: TGTGCCAGCAGCATCGGACAGGGCCCCCTTTCCTACGAGCAGTACTTC; cdr3_aa: CASSIGQGPLSYEQYF
j_call: TRBJ1-1; clone_size: .; d_call: .; v_call: TRBV6-1; cdr3_length: 14; cdr3_nt: TGTGCCAGCAGTGAAGCACAGGCGAACACTGAAGCTTTCTTT; cdr3_aa: CASSEAQANTEAFF
j_call: TRBJ1-4; clone_size: .; d_call: .; v_call: TRBV7-3; cdr3_length: 12; cdr3_nt: TGTGCCAGCAGCTTAAATCTGGGGCAACTGTTTTTT; cdr3_aa: CASSLNLGQLFF
j_call: TRBJ1-5; clone_size: .; d_call: TRBD1; v_call: TRBV7-2; cdr3_length: 15; cdr3_nt: TGTGCCAGCAGCTTTGACAGGGGGCGGAATCAGCCCCAGCATTTT; cdr3_aa: CASSFDRGRNQPQHF
j_call: TRBJ1-2; clone_size: .; d_call: .; v_call: TRBV11-2; cdr3_length: 15; cdr3_nt: TGTGCCAGCAGCTTAGAGGCCAGGTCTAACTATGGCTACACCTTC; cdr3_aa: CASSLEARSNYGYTF
j_call: TRBJ1-2; clone_size: .; d_call: .; v_call: TRBV3-1/TRBV3-2; cdr3_length: 15; cdr3_nt: TGTGCCAGCAGCCAAGATTCGAACAGGGCCGGGGGCTACACCTTC; cdr3_aa: CASSQDSNRAGGYTF
j_call: TRBJ1-6; clone_size: .; d_call: TRBD1; v_call: TRBV11-2; cdr3_length: 15; cdr3_nt: TGTGCCAGCAGCTTAAGGGACAGTCATAATTCACCCCTCCACTTT; cdr3_aa: CASSLRDSHNSPLHF
j_call: TRBJ2-2; clone_size: .; d_call: TRBD1; v_call: TRBV20-1; cdr3_length: 15; cdr3_nt: TGCAGTGCTAGTAAAGCCGACAGGGGAGCCGGGGAGCTGTTTTTT; cdr3_aa: CSASKADRGAGELFF
j_call: TRBJ1-6; clone_size: .; d_call: .; v_call: TRBV3-1/TRBV3-2; cdr3_length: 16; cdr3_nt: TGTGCCAGCAGTAGCAGGGTCACTACCTATAATTCACCCCTCCACTTT; cdr3_aa: CASSSRVTTYNSPLHF
j_call: TRBJ1-6; clone_size: .; d_call: TRBD1; v_call: TRBV9; cdr3_length: 16; cdr3_nt: TGTGCCAGCAGCGCCCGGGACAGGGGTGTGAATTCACCCCTCCACTTT; cdr3_aa: CASSARDRGVNSPLHF
j_call: TRBJ2-3; clone_size: .; d_call: TRBD2; v_call: TRBV19; cdr3_length: 15; cdr3_nt: TGTGCCAGTAGCCCTAGCGGGATAAGCACAGATACGCAGTATTTT; cdr3_aa: CASSPSGISTDTQYF
j_call: TRBJ1-2; clone_size: .; d_call: .; v_call: TRBV7-9; cdr3_length: 13; cdr3_nt: TGTGCCAGCAGCCGTGGACAGAACTATGGCTACACCTTC; cdr3_aa: CASSRGQNYGYTF
j_call: TRBJ1-1; clone_size: .; d_call: .; v_call: TRBV2; cdr3_length: 11; cdr3_nt: TGTGCCAGCAGGGAGGACACTGAAGCTTTCTTT; cdr3_aa: CASREDTEAFF
j_call: TRBJ1-2; clone_size: .; d_call: .; v_call: TRBV7-2; cdr3_length: 14; cdr3_nt: TGTGCCAGCAGCTTAGATGCGGGGAACTATGGCTACACCTTC; cdr3_aa: CASSLDAGNYGYTF
j_call: TRBJ2-7; clone_size: .; d_call: .; v_call: TRBV2; cdr3_length: 14; cdr3_nt: TGTGCCAGCAGGCTCCAGGGGACGGGGTACGAGCAGTACTTC; cdr3_aa: CASRLQGTGYEQYF
j_call: TRBJ2-2; clone_size: .; d_call: TRBD2; v_call: TRBV28; cdr3_length: 17; cdr3_nt: TGTGCCAGCACCCCAACGGGGCTAGCGGGGGCCGGGGGGGAGCTGTTTTTT; cdr3_aa: CASTPTGLAGAGGELFF
j_call: TRBJ2-3; clone_size: .; d_call: TRBD2; v_call: TRBV5-1; cdr3_length: 16; cdr3_nt: TGCGCCAGCAGCTTTGATAGCGGGGGGGCCGGGGATACGCAGTATTTT; cdr3_aa: CASSFDSGGAGDTQYF
j_call: TRBJ1-1; clone_size: .; d_call: TRBD1; v_call: TRBV11-2; cdr3_length: 14; cdr3_nt: TGTGCCAGCAGCCCCGGGACAGCGAACACTGAAGCTTTCTTT; cdr3_aa: CASSPGTANTEAFF
j_call: TRBJ2-1; clone_size: .; d_call: TRBD2; v_call: TRBV5-1; cdr3_length: 14; cdr3_nt: TGCGCCAGCAGCTGGACTAGCGGGGGCCATGAGCAGTTCTTC; cdr3_aa: CASSWTSGGHEQFF
j_call: TRBJ1-1; clone_size: .; d_call: .; v_call: TRBV3-1/TRBV3-2; cdr3_length: 15; cdr3_nt: TGTGCCAGCAGCTCGGGTCGGCACGCGAACACTGAAGCTTTCTTT; cdr3_aa: CASSSGRHANTEAFF
j_call: TRBJ2-1; clone_size: .; d_call: .; v_call: TRBV6-2/TRBV6-3; cdr3_length: 14; cdr3_nt: TGTGCCAGCAGTTATGGCGGGATTCTCAATGAGCAGTTCTTC; cdr3_aa: CASSYGGILNEQFF
j_call: TRBJ1-2; clone_size: .; d_call: .; v_call: TRBV7-9; cdr3_length: 16; cdr3_nt: TGTGCCAGCAGGCCCGAAGTCGGGACATCGGACTATGGCTACACCTTC; cdr3_aa: CASRPEVGTSDYGYTF
j_call: TRBJ2-4; clone_size: .; d_call: .; v_call: TRBV9; cdr3_length: 16; cdr3_nt: TGTGCCAGCAGCGTAGACCTGATAGCTGCACAAAACATTCAGTACTTC; cdr3_aa: CASSVDLIAAQNIQYF
j_call: TRBJ1-3; clone_size: few; d_call: TRBD1; v_call: TRBV19; cdr3_length: 15; cdr3_nt: TGTGCCAGTAGTATCACAGGGGAGACTGGAAACACCATATATTTT; cdr3_aa: CASSITGETGNTIYF
j_call: TRBJ1-2; clone_size: .; d_call: .; v_call: TRBV5-4; cdr3_length: 14; cdr3_nt: TGTGCCAGCAGCTTTAGCGGGGCCTGGGTAGGCTACACCTTC; cdr3_aa: CASSFSGAWVGYTF
j_call: TRBJ1-2; clone_size: once; d_call: TRBD1; v_call: TRBV7-9; cdr3_length: 14; cdr3_nt: TGTGCCAGCAGCTTAGAGCAGGGGGTTGGTGGCTACACCTTC; cdr3_aa: CASSLEQGVGGYTF
j_call: TRBJ1-1; clone_size: .; d_call: .; v_call: TRBV6-1; cdr3_length: 16; cdr3_nt: TGTGCCAGCAGTGAAGTGAGGACAAGAAGAAACACTGAAGCTTTCTTT; cdr3_aa: CASSEVRTRRNTEAFF
j_call: TRBJ1-1; clone_size: .; d_call: .; v_call: TRBV30; cdr3_length: 13; cdr3_nt: TGTGCCTGGAGTGCGGGTTTTACAACTGAAGCTTTCTTT; cdr3_aa: CAWSAGFTTEAFF
j_call: TRBJ1-4; clone_size: .; d_call: TRBD1; v_call: TRBV6-1; cdr3_length: 15; cdr3_nt: TGTGCCAGCAGTGAAGATGACAGGGTAGGGGAAAAACTGTTTTTT; cdr3_aa: CASSEDDRVGEKLFF
j_call: TRBJ1-6; clone_size: .; d_call: TRBD1; v_call: TRBV3-1/TRBV3-2; cdr3_length: 16; cdr3_nt: TGTGCCAGCAGCCTACAGGGGGGAGATCGGAATTCACCCCTCCACTTT; cdr3_aa: CASSLQGGDRNSPLHF
j_call: TRBJ2-7; clone_size: .; d_call: .; v_call: TRBV5-6; cdr3_length: 15; cdr3_nt: TGTGCCAGCAGGTCGAGCCCGGCGGGTACCTACGAGCAGTACTTC; cdr3_aa: CASRSSPAGTYEQYF
j_call: TRBJ1-1; clone_size: .; d_call: .; v_call: TRBV28; cdr3_length: 12; cdr3_nt: TGTGCCAGCAGTTTAGGAGAGGCTGAAGCTTTCTTT; cdr3_aa: CASSLGEAEAFF
j_call: TRBJ1-4; clone_size: few; d_call: .; v_call: TRBV28; cdr3_length: 14; cdr3_nt: TGTGCCAGCAGTTTAGGGCAGGAGGTTGGAAAACTGTTTTTT; cdr3_aa: CASSLGQEVGKLFF
j_call: TRBJ1-1; clone_size: .; d_call: .; v_call: TRBV29-1; cdr3_length: 15; cdr3_nt: TGCAGCGTCGACCGAGTAGGGGTTGAGGTTGGAAGAGCTTTCTTT; cdr3_aa: CSVDRVGVEVGRAFF
j_call: TRBJ2-3; clone_size: .; d_call: .; v_call: TRBV4-3; cdr3_length: 16; cdr3_nt: TGCGCCAGCAGCCAAGGGATGCGGGGGCTCACAGATACGCAGTATTTT; cdr3_aa: CASSQGMRGLTDTQYF
j_call: TRBJ2-3; clone_size: few; d_call: TRBD1; v_call: TRBV5-1; cdr3_length: 16; cdr3_nt: TGCGCCAGCAGCTTGGAGAGACAGGGGGCGATCGATACGCAGTATTTT; cdr3_aa: CASSLERQGAIDTQYF
j_call: TRBJ1-1; clone_size: once; d_call: .; v_call: TRBV6-5; cdr3_length: 15; cdr3_nt: TGTGCCAGCAGTTATTCCAACAGGGCGGACACTGAAGCTTTCTTT; cdr3_aa: CASSYSNRADTEAFF
j_call: TRBJ1-2; clone_size: .; d_call: .; v_call: TRBV6-6; cdr3_length: 14; cdr3_nt: TGTGCCAGCAGCCCCAGGCAGAATAGCTATGGCTACACCTTC; cdr3_aa: CASSPRQNSYGYTF
j_call: TRBJ1-2; clone_size: .; d_call: TRBD1; v_call: TRBV5-1; cdr3_length: 14; cdr3_nt: TGCGCCAGCAGCTTGGGGGACAGGGCCGGTGGCTACACCTTC; cdr3_aa: CASSLGDRAGGYTF
j_call: TRBJ2-7; clone_size: .; d_call: .; v_call: TRBV4-2; cdr3_length: 15; cdr3_nt: TGTGCCAGCAGCCAAGATGGCCAGATCGACTACGAGCAGTACTTC; cdr3_aa: CASSQDGQIDYEQYF
j_call: TRBJ2-4; clone_size: .; d_call: TRBD1; v_call: TRBV10-2; cdr3_length: 14; cdr3_nt: TGCGCCAGCGGGCCCGGGACAGGGGGAAACATTCAGTACTTC; cdr3_aa: CASGPGTGGNIQYF
j_call: TRBJ1-6; clone_size: few; d_call: .; v_call: TRBV30; cdr3_length: 14; cdr3_nt: TGTGCCTGGAGTGTCTCGGTTGCGGAATCACCCCTCCACTTT; cdr3_aa: CAWSVSVAESPLHF
j_call: TRBJ1-1; clone_size: .; d_call: .; v_call: TRBV19; cdr3_length: 16; cdr3_nt: TGTGCCAGTAGTCCGCGGATGGGGGGATCGAACACTGAAGCTTTCTTT; cdr3_aa: CASSPRMGGSNTEAFF
j_call: TRBJ1-1; clone_size: .; d_call: .; v_call: TRBV10-3; cdr3_length: 15; cdr3_nt: TGTGCCATCAGTGAGGGACAGCCACTGAACACTGAAGCTTTCTTT; cdr3_aa: CAISEGQPLNTEAFF
j_call: TRBJ2-7; clone_size: .; d_call: .; v_call: TRBV6-1; cdr3_length: 14; cdr3_nt: TGTGCCAGCAGTGAAGCGCCAGGGAACTACGAGCAGTACTTC; cdr3_aa: CASSEAPGNYEQYF
j_call: TRBJ2-2; clone_size: .; d_call: TRBD1; v_call: TRBV6-4; cdr3_length: 16; cdr3_nt: TGTGCCAGCAGAGTTACCGGGACAGGGGTCACCGGGGAGCTGTTTTTT; cdr3_aa: CASRVTGTGVTGELFF